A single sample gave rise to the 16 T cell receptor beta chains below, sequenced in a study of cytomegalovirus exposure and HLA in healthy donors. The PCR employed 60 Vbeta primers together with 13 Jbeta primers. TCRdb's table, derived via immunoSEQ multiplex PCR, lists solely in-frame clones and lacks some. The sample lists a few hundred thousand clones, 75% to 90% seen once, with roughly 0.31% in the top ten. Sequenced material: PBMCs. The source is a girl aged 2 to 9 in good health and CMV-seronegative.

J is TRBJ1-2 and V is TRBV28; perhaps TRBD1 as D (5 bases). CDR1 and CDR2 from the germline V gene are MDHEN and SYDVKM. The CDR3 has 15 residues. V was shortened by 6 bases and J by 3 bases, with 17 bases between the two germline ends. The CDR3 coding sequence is TGTGCCAGCAGATCTACAGGAGCCGTGGACTATGGCTACACCTTC. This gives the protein CASRSTGAVDYGYTF.

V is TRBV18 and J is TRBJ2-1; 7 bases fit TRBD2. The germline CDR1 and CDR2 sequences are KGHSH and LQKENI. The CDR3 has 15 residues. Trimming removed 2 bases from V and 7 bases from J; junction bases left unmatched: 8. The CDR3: CASSPKGREGNEQFF. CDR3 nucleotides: TGTGCCAGCTCACCAAAAGGGAGGGAGGGGAATGAGCAGTTCTTC. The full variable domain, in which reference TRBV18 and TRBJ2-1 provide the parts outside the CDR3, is NAGVMQNPRHLVRRRGQEARLRCSPMKGHSHVYWYRQLPEEGLKFMVYLQKENIIDESGMPKERFSAEFPKEGPSILRIQQVVRGDSAAYFCASSPKGREGNEQFFGPGTRLTVL.

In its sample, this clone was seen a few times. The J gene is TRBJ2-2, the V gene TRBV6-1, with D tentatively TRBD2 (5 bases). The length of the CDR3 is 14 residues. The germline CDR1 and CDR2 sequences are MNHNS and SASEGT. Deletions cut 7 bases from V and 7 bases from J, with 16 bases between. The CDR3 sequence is CASTNRGHGGELFF. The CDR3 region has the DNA TGTGCCAGCACTAATAGAGGGCACGGCGGGGAGCTGTTTTTT.

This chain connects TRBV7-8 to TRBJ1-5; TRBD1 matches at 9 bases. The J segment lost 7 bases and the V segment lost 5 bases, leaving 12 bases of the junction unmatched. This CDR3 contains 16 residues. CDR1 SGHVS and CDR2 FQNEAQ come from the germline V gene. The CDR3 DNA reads TGTGCCAGCAGCCCGGACGAGGACAGGGGTAGACAGCCCCAGCATTTT. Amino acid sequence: CASSPDEDRGRQPQHF.

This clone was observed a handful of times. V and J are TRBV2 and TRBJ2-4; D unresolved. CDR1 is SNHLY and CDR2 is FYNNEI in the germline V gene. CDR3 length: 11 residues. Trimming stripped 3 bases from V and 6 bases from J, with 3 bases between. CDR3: CASSDRNIQYF. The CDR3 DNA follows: TGTGCCAGCAGTGACAGAAACATTCAGTACTTC.

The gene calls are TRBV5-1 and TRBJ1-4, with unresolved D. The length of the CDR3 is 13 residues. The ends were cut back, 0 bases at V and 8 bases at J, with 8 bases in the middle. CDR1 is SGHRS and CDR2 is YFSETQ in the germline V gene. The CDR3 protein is CASSLGAGEKLFF. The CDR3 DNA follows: TGCGCCAGCAGCTTGGGTGCAGGAGAAAAACTGTTTTTT.

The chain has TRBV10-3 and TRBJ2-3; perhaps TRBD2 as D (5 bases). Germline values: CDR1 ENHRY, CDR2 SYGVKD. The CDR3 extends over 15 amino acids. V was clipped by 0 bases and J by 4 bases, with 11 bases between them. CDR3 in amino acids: CAISESRGLADTQYF. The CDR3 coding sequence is TGTGCCATCAGTGAGTCGAGAGGGTTAGCAGATACGCAGTATTTT.

The CDR3 is CASSQGYDSGRFSYEQYF. Written as DNA, the CDR3 is TGTGCCAGCAGCCAAGGATACGATAGCGGCCGGTTTTCCTACGAGCAGTACTTC. The chain is built from TRBV4-2 and TRBJ2-7, with a possible D match to TRBD2 (6 bases). The CDR3 has 18 residues. The V gene lost 1 base and the J gene lost 1 base, with 20 bases spanning the gap. Germline CDR1 LGHNA, CDR2 YNFKEQ.

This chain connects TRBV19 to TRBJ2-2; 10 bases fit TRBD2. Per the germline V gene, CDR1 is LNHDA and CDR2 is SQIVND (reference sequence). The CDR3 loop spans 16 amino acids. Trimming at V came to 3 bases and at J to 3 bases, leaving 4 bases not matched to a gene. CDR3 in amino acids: CASSISSGRDTGELFF. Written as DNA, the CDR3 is TGTGCCAGTAGTATTTCTAGCGGGAGAGACACCGGGGAGCTGTTTTTT.

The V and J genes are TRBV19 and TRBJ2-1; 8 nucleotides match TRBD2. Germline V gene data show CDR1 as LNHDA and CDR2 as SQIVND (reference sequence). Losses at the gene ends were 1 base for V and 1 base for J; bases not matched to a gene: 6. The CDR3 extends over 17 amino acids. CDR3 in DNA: TGTGCCAGTAGTATAGCGTCGCTAGCGGGTTCCTACAATGAGCAGTTCTTC. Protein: CASSIASLAGSYNEQFF.

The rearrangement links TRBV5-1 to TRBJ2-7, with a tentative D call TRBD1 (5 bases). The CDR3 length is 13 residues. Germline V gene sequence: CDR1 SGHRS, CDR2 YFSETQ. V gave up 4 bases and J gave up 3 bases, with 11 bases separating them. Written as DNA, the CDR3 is TGCGCCAGCAGCCAGCGACAGAGCTACGAGCAGTACTTC. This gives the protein CASSQRQSYEQYF. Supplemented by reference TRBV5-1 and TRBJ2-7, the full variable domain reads KAGVTQTPRYLIKTRGQQVTLSCSPISGHRSVSWYQQTPGQGLQFLFEYFSETQRNKGNFPGRFSGRQFSNSRSEMNVSTLELGDSALYLCASSQRQSYEQYFGPGTRLTVT.

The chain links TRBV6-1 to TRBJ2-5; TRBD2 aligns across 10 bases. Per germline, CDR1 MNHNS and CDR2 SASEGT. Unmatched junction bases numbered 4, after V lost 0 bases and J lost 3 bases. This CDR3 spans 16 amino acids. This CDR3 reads CASSEAEAGGEETQYF. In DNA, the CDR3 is TGTGCCAGCAGTGAAGCGGAAGCGGGGGGGGAAGAGACCCAGTACTTC.

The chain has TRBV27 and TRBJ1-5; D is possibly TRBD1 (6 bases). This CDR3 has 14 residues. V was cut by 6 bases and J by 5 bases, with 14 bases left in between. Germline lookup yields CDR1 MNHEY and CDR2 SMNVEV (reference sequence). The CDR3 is CASSPTGTYQPQHF. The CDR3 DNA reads TGTGCCAGCAGCCCTACAGGGACCTATCAGCCCCAGCATTTT.

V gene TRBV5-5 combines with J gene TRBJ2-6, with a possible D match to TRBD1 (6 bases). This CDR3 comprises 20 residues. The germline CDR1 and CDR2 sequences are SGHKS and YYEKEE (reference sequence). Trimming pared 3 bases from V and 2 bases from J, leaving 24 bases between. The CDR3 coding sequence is TGTGCCAGCAGCTGTGGCTGCCAGGGACATTTTTTCACTGGGGCCAACGTCCTGACTTTC. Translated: CASSCGCQGHFFTGANVLTF.

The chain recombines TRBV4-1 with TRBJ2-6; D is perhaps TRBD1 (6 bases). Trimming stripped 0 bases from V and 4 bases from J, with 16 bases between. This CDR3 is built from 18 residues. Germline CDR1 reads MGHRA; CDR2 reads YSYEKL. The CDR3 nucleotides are TGCGCCAGCAGCCAAGATTTCAGGGGCAATTCCGGGGCCAACGTCCTGACTTTC. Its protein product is CASSQDFRGNSGANVLTF.

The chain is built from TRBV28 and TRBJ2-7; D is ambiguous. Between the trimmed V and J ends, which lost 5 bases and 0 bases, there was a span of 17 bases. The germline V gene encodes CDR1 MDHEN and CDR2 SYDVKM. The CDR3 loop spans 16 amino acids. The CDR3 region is CASSPAPGGPSYEQYF. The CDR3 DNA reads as TGTGCCAGCAGTCCCGCCCCGGGTGGCCCCTCCTACGAGCAGTACTTC.